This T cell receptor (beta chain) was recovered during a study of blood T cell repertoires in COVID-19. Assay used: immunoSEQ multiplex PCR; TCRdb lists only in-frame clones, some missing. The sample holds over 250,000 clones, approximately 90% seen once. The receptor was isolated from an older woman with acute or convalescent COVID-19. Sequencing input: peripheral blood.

The CDR3 sequence is CSVDGAGIAYNEQFF. The CDR3 region has the DNA TGCAGCGTTGACGGTGCGGGGATCGCCTACAATGAGCAGTTCTTC. The chain carries TRBV29-1 and TRBJ2-1; possible D gene TRBD2, 6 bases. V was cut by 3 bases and J by 2 bases, with 14 bases left in between. Germline values: CDR1 SQVTM, CDR2 ANQGSEA. The CDR3 contains 15 residues.